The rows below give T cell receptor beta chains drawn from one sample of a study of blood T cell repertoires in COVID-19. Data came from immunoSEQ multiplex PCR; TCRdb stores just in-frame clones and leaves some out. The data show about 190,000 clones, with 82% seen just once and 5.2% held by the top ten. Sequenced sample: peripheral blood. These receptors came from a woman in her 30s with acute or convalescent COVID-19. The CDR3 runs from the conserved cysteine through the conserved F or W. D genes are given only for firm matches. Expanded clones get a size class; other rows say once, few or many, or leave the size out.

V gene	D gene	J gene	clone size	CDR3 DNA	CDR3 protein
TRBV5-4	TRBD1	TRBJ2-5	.	TGTGCCAGCAGCGTACCTGGACAGGAAGAGACCCAGTACTTC	CASSVPGQEETQYF
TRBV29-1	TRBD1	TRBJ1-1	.	TGCAGCGGCCGACAGGGGGGGAACACTGAAGCTTTCTTT	CSGRQGGNTEAFF
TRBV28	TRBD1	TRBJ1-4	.	TGTGCCAGCAGTCCGATATTAGGACAGGGGAATGAAAAACTGTTTTTT	CASSPILGQGNEKLFF
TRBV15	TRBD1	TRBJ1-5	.	TGTGCCACCAGCAGGGACAGGACAGAGGGCGGGCCCCAGCATTTT	CATSRDRTEGGPQHF
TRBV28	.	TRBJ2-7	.	TGTGCCAGCAGCCGTACCTACGAGCAGTACTTC	CASSRTYEQYF
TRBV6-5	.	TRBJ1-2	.	TGTGCCAGCAGTTACTCGATCGGTGATTATGGCTACACCTTC	CASSYSIGDYGYTF
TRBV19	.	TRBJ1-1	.	TGTGCCAGTAGCGAGAGGGGACTCAACACTGAAGCTTTCTTT	CASSERGLNTEAFF
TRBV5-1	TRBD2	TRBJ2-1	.	TGCGCCAGCAGCCCAGACCCTAGCGGGATTTTGCATGAGCAGTTCTTC	CASSPDPSGILHEQFF
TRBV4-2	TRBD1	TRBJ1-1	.	TGTGCCAGCAGCCAAGGGTCAGGGGGTGTCACTGAAGCTTTCTTT	CASSQGSGGVTEAFF
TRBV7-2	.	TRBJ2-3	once	TGTGCCAGCAGGGACAGGACTAGCCAAGCAGATACGCAGTATTTT	CASRDRTSQADTQYF
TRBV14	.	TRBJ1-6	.	TGTGCCAGCAGCCCCCACCGAGGGGGGGGATCACCCCTCCACTTT	CASSPHRGGGSPLHF